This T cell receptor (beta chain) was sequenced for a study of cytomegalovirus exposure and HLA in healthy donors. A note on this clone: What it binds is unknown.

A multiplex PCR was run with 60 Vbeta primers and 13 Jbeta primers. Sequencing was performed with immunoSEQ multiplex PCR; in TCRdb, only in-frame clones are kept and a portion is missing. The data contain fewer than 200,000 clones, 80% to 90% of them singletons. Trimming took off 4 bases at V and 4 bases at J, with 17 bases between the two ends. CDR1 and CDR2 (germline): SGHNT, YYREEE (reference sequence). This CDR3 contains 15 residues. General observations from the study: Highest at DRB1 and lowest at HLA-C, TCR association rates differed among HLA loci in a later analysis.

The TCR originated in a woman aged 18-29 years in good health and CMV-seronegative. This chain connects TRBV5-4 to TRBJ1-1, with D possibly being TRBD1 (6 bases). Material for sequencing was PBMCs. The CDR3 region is CASSLGGRLVTEAFF. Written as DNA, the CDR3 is TGTGCCAGCAGCCTCGGGGGGCGGTTGGTCACTGAAGCTTTCTTT.